Here is one TCR beta chain with its context. This specimen comes from a study of blood T cell repertoires in COVID-19. Study at large: Material from acute and convalescent COVID-19 was sourced from the United States, Italy and Spain.

The V and J ends lost 5 bases and 6 bases, in that order; junction bases with no gene match: 10. The CDR3 has 16 residues. Per the germline V gene, CDR1 is SEHNR and CDR2 is FQNEAQ (reference sequence). Source study methods: How many nucleated cells were present was estimated from reference gene primer amplification. TCRdb keeps only in-frame clones here, not all; method: immunoSEQ multiplex PCR. V, J and clone size are those of that table, while D and trimming were read from the DNA. The data show around 150,000 clones, with 75% to 80% seen just once and about 8.4% held by the top ten. This receptor was taken from a woman in her 50s with active or convalescent COVID-19. V and J are TRBV7-9 and TRBJ1-2; 12 nucleotides align to TRBD1. The source material was peripheral blood. CDR3 amino acids: CASSPLPGQGADGYTF. CDR3 sequence (DNA): TGTGCCAGCAGCCCACTGCCGGGACAGGGGGCCGATGGCTACACCTTC.